This entry lists 29 T cell receptor beta chains sequenced from one sample in a study of blood T cell repertoires in COVID-19. Measured with immunoSEQ multiplex PCR; TCRdb has only the in-frame clones, and not every one. The table records some 70,000 clones, approximately 89% of them present only once. What was sequenced was peripheral blood. Receptor source: a human donor in a cohort sampled during active COVID-19.

The chain has TRBV4-1 and TRBJ2-1; 10 bases line up with TRBD2. Germline V CDR1 and CDR2: MGHRA, YSYEKL. J gave up 12 bases and V 0 bases, and 11 bases lay outside the gene matches. This CDR3 has 16 amino acids. CDR3 loop: CASSQDQASGGAWQFF. The CDR3 DNA reads as TGCGCCAGCAGCCAAGATCAGGCCAGCGGGGGGGCCTGGCAGTTCTTC.

The V call is TRBV28, the J call TRBJ1-3; the D is unclear. V was pared by 6 bases and J by 11 bases, with 20 bases between. The CDR3 covers 14 residues. Per the germline V gene, CDR1 is MDHEN and CDR2 is SYDVKM. CDR3 loop: CASRSPGLPVAIYF. CDR3 in DNA: TGTGCCAGCAGATCCCCTGGACTACCCGTGGCCATATATTTT.

The rearrangement uses TRBV5-4 and TRBJ2-3; 9 bases are a match to TRBD2. The germline V gene has CDR1 SGHNT and CDR2 YYREEE (reference sequence). The CDR3 is made up of 18 amino acids. V shed 3 bases and J 4 bases; nucleotides not matched to a gene: 15. The CDR3 spells CASSSFGLAGMKADTQYF. The CDR3 DNA reads as TGTGCCAGCAGCTCCTTTGGCCTAGCGGGAATGAAGGCAGATACGCAGTATTTT. The whole variable domain, remainder taken from reference TRBV5-4 and TRBJ2-3, is ETGVTQSPTHLIKTRGQQVTLRCSSQSGHNTVSWYQQALGQGPQFIFQYYREEENGRGNFPPRFSGLQFPNYSSELNVNALELDDSALYLCASSSFGLAGMKADTQYFGPGTRLTVL.

This clone was observed many times. The V call is TRBV4-2, the J call TRBJ1-5, with a possible D match to TRBD1 (5 bases). The ends were cut back, 0 bases at V and 7 bases at J, with 16 bases in the middle. The CDR3 loop spans 16 amino acids. Germline V CDR1 and CDR2: LGHNA, YNFKEQ. The CDR3 loop is CASSQDMEQGGQPQHF. The CDR3 DNA is TGTGCCAGCAGCCAAGATATGGAGCAGGGAGGGCAGCCCCAGCATTTT.

This rearrangement joins TRBV7-2 to TRBJ2-7, with 8 bases aligning to TRBD1. This CDR3 has 15 amino acids. After removal of 1 base from V and 2 bases from J, the junction contained 4 bases not matched to a gene. The germline CDR1 and CDR2 sequences are SGHTA and FQGNSA. In DNA, the CDR3 is TGTGCCAGCAGCTTAGGGGCAGGGGGCCCCTACGAGCAGTACTTC. Translating gives CASSLGAGGPYEQYF.

This clone has a single count. This chain uses TRBV9 with TRBJ2-1; 9 bases align to TRBD2. Germline CDR1 is SGDLS and CDR2 is YYNGEE. The length of the CDR3 is 17 residues. V lost 10 bases to trimming and J lost 5 bases; unmatched junction nucleotides: 19. CDR3 region: CAGPSNLAGGPNNEQFF. CDR3 in DNA: TGTGCCGGCCCGAGTAATCTGGCGGGAGGGCCCAACAATGAGCAGTTCTTC.

J is TRBJ2-5 and V is TRBV3-1 (or the pseudogene TRBV3-2); TRBD2 agrees at 9 bases. Germline V gives CDR1 LGHDT, CDR2 YNNKEL (reference sequence). The CDR3 has 18 amino acids. The V and J ends lost 1 base and 5 bases, in that order; junction bases with no gene match: 14. DNA for the CDR3: TGTGCCAGCAGCCAAGGTCCCCCTCGCGGGGGGGCGCGGGAGACCCAGTACTTC. Its protein is CASSQGPPRGGARETQYF.

The chain has TRBV11-3 and TRBJ1-4; D perhaps matches TRBD1 (5 bases). CDR1 SGHNT and CDR2 YENEEA come from the germline V gene. V shed 3 bases and J shed 5 bases, with 7 bases lying between them. This CDR3 is built from 13 residues. The CDR3 DNA reads as TGTGCCAGCAGCTTGCGGGGGAATGAAAAACTGTTTTTT. This translates into CASSLRGNEKLFF.

The rearrangement uses TRBV27 and TRBJ2-2; 8 bases fit TRBD1. The CDR3 is 14 residues long. CDR1 is MNHEY and CDR2 is SMNVEV in the germline V gene (reference sequence). Trimming took 6 bases from V and 4 from J; bases not matched to a gene: 4. DNA for the CDR3: TGTGCCAGCAGACAAGACAGGGGCACCGGGGAGCTGTTTTTT. Translation gives CASRQDRGTGELFF.

V and J are TRBV11-2 and TRBJ1-5; 9 positions agree with TRBD1. The germline gives CDR1 SGHAT, CDR2 FQNNGV. The CDR3 covers 14 residues. Trimming took 5 bases from V and 7 from J; bases not matched to a gene: 6. CDR3 sequence reads: CASSPTGGGQPQHF. CDR3 nucleotide sequence: TGTGCCAGCAGCCCCACAGGGGGCGGCCAGCCCCAGCATTTT. The complete variable domain, with remaining parts taken from reference TRBV11-2 and TRBJ1-5, reads EAGVAQSPRYKIIEKRQSVAFWCNPISGHATLYWYQQILGQGPKLLIQFQNNGVVDDSQLPKDRFSAERLKGVDSTLKIQPAKLEDSAVYLCASSPTGGGQPQHFGDGTRLSIL.

The rearrangement links TRBV19 to TRBJ2-7, with TRBD1 identical over 8 bases. Looked up from germline, CDR1 is LNHDA and CDR2 is SQIVND (reference sequence). The V segment lost 5 bases and the J segment 3 bases; nucleotides outside the gene matches: 6. The CDR3 spans 14 residues. The chain's CDR3 is CASSSTTGGYEQYF. The CDR3 nucleotides read TGTGCCAGTAGTTCAACAACAGGGGGCTACGAGCAGTACTTC.

The DNA of the CDR3 is TGTGCCAGCTCACCAAGCGGGGGCAAGGAAAAACTGTTTTTT. Its protein is CASSPSGGKEKLFF. The chain joins TRBV18 to TRBJ1-4, with TRBD1 as a possible D gene (6 bases). The V end was cut by 2 bases, the J end by 8 bases, with 12 bases between. Germline V lookup: CDR1 KGHSH, CDR2 LQKENI. The CDR3 is 14 residues long.

The chain uses TRBV10-3 and TRBJ1-2; 8 bases fit TRBD1. CDR1 and CDR2 from the germline V gene are ENHRY and SYGVKD. The CDR3 has 14 residues. V dropped 6 bases and J dropped 3; count of bases not matched to a gene: 6. As DNA, the CDR3 is TGTGCCATCAGATTCACAGGGGGGTACTATGGCTACACCTTC. Amino acids: CAIRFTGGYYGYTF.

The genes are TRBV5-6 and TRBJ2-7, with TRBD1 matching 11 bases. The CDR3 runs to 14 residues. J gave up 4 bases and V 3 bases, and 3 bases lay outside the gene matches. CDR1 and CDR2 (germline): SGHDT, YYEEEE. In DNA, the CDR3 is TGTGCCAGCAGCTCCGGGACAGGGGGGTACGAGCAGTACTTC. It is translated as CASSSGTGGYEQYF.

The genes are TRBV9 and TRBJ2-7; D is perhaps TRBD1 (5 bases). The CDR3 covers 14 residues. V was cut by 4 bases and J by 0 bases, with 11 bases left in between. The germline gives CDR1 SGDLS, CDR2 YYNGEE. DNA of the CDR3: TGTGCCAGCAGCCCTCGACAGTCCTCCTACGAGCAGTACTTC. Its protein is CASSPRQSSYEQYF.

V is TRBV7-9 and J is TRBJ2-3, with a weak D call TRBD2 (6 bases). Germline V gene sequence: CDR1 SEHNR, CDR2 FQNEAQ (reference sequence). This CDR3 has 16 residues. The V and J ends lost 8 bases and 1 base respectively, with 19 bases between them. The CDR3 DNA follows: TGTGCCAGCCAGGAGCGGGCCCTCGGTGGCACAGATACGCAGTATTTT. Its translation is CASQERALGGTDTQYF.

The genes are TRBV19 and TRBJ2-2; no clear D. Germline V lookup: CDR1 LNHDA, CDR2 SQIVND (reference sequence). Trimming removed 4 bases at V and 4 bases at J, with 7 bases between. CDR3 length equals 13 residues. DNA of the CDR3: TGTGCCAGTAGTAAAATCCTCACCGGGGAGCTGTTTTTT. This translates into CASSKILTGELFF.

V usage is TRBV5-1 and J usage is TRBJ2-6; 7 nucleotides match TRBD1. This CDR3 has 18 residues. CDR1 is SGHRS, CDR2 YFSETQ, per germline. V lost 1 base to trimming and J lost 4 bases; unmatched junction nucleotides: 11. DNA of the CDR3: TGCGCCAGCAGCTTGTGGGGGCTGACAGGGACCGGGGCCAACGTCCTGACTTTC. It translates to CASSLWGLTGTGANVLTF.

This chain connects TRBV29-1 to TRBJ2-5, with D maybe TRBD2 (6 bases). The CDR3 loop spans 16 amino acids. Germline V gene lookup returns CDR1 SQVTM and CDR2 ANQGSEA. Trimming took off 1 base at V and 3 bases at J, with 18 bases between the two ends. The CDR3 region is CSVEGGRGGPEETQYF. CDR3 sequence (DNA): TGCAGCGTTGAAGGGGGACGGGGAGGTCCCGAAGAGACCCAGTACTTC.

V and J are TRBV6-5 and TRBJ1-1, with D hard to call. V was shortened by 2 bases and J by 8 bases, with 6 bases between the two germline ends. There are 11 residues in the CDR3. CDR1 MNHEY and CDR2 SVGAGI come from the germline V gene. CDR3 coding DNA: TGTGCCAGCAGTTACGGAGGGGAAGCTTTCTTT. Translation gives CASSYGGEAFF.

The genes are TRBV7-2 and TRBJ1-2, with D unclear. V was shortened by 1 base and J by 0 bases, with 9 bases between the two germline ends. This CDR3 has 15 amino acids. The germline CDR1 and CDR2 sequences are SGHTA and FQGNSA. CDR3 nucleotide sequence: TGTGCCAGCAGCTTAGATCGAGGAGCTAACTATGGCTACACCTTC. Translating it yields CASSLDRGANYGYTF.

The chain is built from TRBV28 and TRBJ1-5; no clear D. This CDR3 is 14 amino acids long. V was trimmed by 3 bases and J by 0 bases, leaving 6 bases between them. Germline V gene sequence: CDR1 MDHEN, CDR2 SYDVKM. The CDR3 here is CASSFGDSNQPQHF. The CDR3 DNA sequence: TGTGCCAGCAGTTTCGGGGATAGCAATCAGCCCCAGCATTTT. The full variable domain, with the rest looked up from reference TRBV28 and TRBJ1-5, is DVKVTQSSRYLVKRTGEKVFLECVQDMDHENMFWYRQDPGLGLRLIYFSYDVKMKEKGDIPEGYSVSREKKERFSLILESASTNQTSMYLCASSFGDSNQPQHFGDGTRLSIL.

This clone was detected only once. V gene TRBV28 combines with J gene TRBJ2-1, with TRBD2 identical over 9 bases. CDR3 length equals 15 residues. CDR1 MDHEN and CDR2 SYDVKM come from the germline V gene. Trimming took 6 bases from V and 1 from J; bases not matched to a gene: 4. CDR3 DNA: TGTGCCAGCAGCCTAGCGGGGCCTTCCTACAATGAGCAGTTCTTC. Translating gives CASSLAGPSYNEQFF.

The CDR3 DNA reads TGCGCCAGCAGCTTGGGGGGCCGAGGCCCAGAGACCCAGTACTTC. Translation: CASSLGGRGPETQYF. The chain couples TRBV5-1 to TRBJ2-5, with D possibly TRBD1 on 5 matching bases. CDR1 SGHRS and CDR2 YFSETQ come from the germline V gene. The V gene lost 0 bases and the J gene lost 4 bases, with 13 bases spanning the gap. The CDR3 has 15 amino acids.

The J gene is TRBJ1-1, the V gene TRBV6-6; D might be TRBD1 (6 bases). Trimming removed 6 bases from V and 11 bases from J, with 16 bases in between. The CDR3 runs 12 residues. Germline CDR1 MNHNY, CDR2 SVGAGI (reference sequence). CDR3 DNA sequence: TGTGCCAGCAGCCCCTGGACAGTTTTGGCTTTCTTT. It is translated as CASSPWTVLAFF.

The rearrangement uses TRBV10-1 and TRBJ2-3, with 9 bases matching TRBD1. From germline, CDR1 is WNHNN and CDR2 SYGVQD (reference sequence). Trimming cost V 6 bases and J 2 bases; bases outside gene matches: 3. This CDR3 has 14 amino acids. The CDR3 DNA follows: TGCGCCAGCAGCGGACAGGGGTCCACAGATACGCAGTATTTT. Protein product: CASSGQGSTDTQYF.

J is TRBJ2-3 and V is TRBV21-1; the table names TRBD2, a call not compared with the DNA. TRBV21-1 is a pseudogene locus. The CDR3 covers 18 residues. The CDR3: CASSKGLAGASSTDTQYF. The CDR3 DNA follows: TGTGCCAGCAGCAAGGGACTAGCGGGGGCTTCTAGCACAGATACGCAGTATTTT.

V gene TRBV4-1 combines with J gene TRBJ1-5, with D unresolved. The CDR3 loop spans 15 amino acids. Germline lookup yields CDR1 MGHRA and CDR2 YSYEKL. Trimming removed 2 bases from V and 8 bases from J, with 16 bases in between. CDR3 nucleotides: TGCGCCAGCAGCCAACACGGCGGGATCGCGGAGCCCCAGCATTTT. It translates to CASSQHGGIAEPQHF.

A note on this clone: One junction end disagrees with the germline gene, perhaps due to a read error. The chain has TRBV7-7 and TRBJ2-1, with TRBD2 matching over 11 bases. This CDR3 has 18 amino acids. Germline lookup yields CDR1 SSHAT and CDR2 FNYEAQ (reference sequence). The CDR3 region has the DNA TGTGCTAGCAGCTTCTCCACTAGCGGGAGAGTAACCTACAATGAGCAGTTCTTC. Translated: CASSFSTSGRVTYNEQFF.